These T cell receptor beta chains were read from a single sample in a study of PD-L1 blockade in urothelial cancer. Assay: immunoSEQ multiplex PCR; the TCRdb copy retains only in-frame clones and omits some. The sample holds 50,000 to 60,000 clones, about 86% seen once. This specimen was PBMCs, taken around atezolizumab (anti-PD-L1) treatment. These receptors all stem from a man aged 45-65 years with urothelial cancer. Both conserved end residues are part of each CDR3. D genes are given only for firm matches. The size field is filled for only some rows; it gives once, few, many or a size class.

TRBD2	TRBV5-4	TRBJ2-3	NA	CASSYGLVGTDTQYF	TGTGCCAGCAGCTACGGACTAGTCGGCACAGATACGCAGTATTTT
NA	TRBV6-5	TRBJ1-2	once	CASSYGGGYTF	TGTGCCAGCAGTTACGGGGGCGGCTACACCTTC
NA	TRBV4-1	TRBJ2-5	NA	CASSHKGPKQETQYF	TGCGCCAGCAGCCACAAGGGGCCTAAACAAGAGACCCAGTACTTC
NA	TRBV5-1	TRBJ2-3	NA	CASTLGGSSDTQYF	TGCGCCAGCACCCTTGGGGGCTCTTCAGATACGCAGTATTTT
NA	TRBV6-1	TRBJ2-5	NA	CASKIRDYQETQYF	TGTGCCAGCAAAATCCGGGACTACCAAGAGACCCAGTACTTC
TRBD1	TRBV6-5	TRBJ2-2	NA	CASNYRGSNTGELFF	TGTGCCAGCAATTACAGGGGGAGCAACACCGGGGAGCTGTTTTTT
NA	TRBV28	TRBJ2-3	once	CASSFPRRITDTQYF	TGTGCCAGCAGTTTCCCCCGGCGGATCACAGATACGCAGTATTTT
NA	TRBV7-8	TRBJ1-1	NA	CASSQGAGIEAFF	TGTGCCAGCAGCCAAGGAGCCGGGATTGAAGCTTTCTTT
TRBD2	TRBV2	TRBJ2-3	NA	CARMGGVRTDTQYF	TGTGCCAGGATGGGAGGGGTCCGTACAGATACGCAGTATTTT
NA	TRBV7-9	TRBJ1-6	NA	CASSLRDLSPLHF	TGTGCCAGCAGCTTACGGGATTTGTCACCCCTCCACTTT
TRBD2	TRBV7-3	TRBJ2-1	once	CASSLTSGGNNEQFF	TGTGCCAGCAGTCTTACTAGCGGAGGGAACAATGAGCAGTTCTTC
TRBD2	TRBV19	TRBJ2-1	NA	CASRSGRERNEQFF	TGTGCCAGTAGGAGCGGGAGAGAGCGCAATGAGCAGTTCTTC
NA	TRBV14	TRBJ2-2	NA	CASRRGANTGELFF	TGTGCCAGCAGGCGCGGAGCGAACACCGGGGAGCTGTTTTTT
NA	TRBV5-5	TRBJ1-3	NA	CASRAAGSGNTIYF	TGTGCCAGCCGCGCCGCCGGGTCTGGAAACACCATATATTTT
NA	TRBV11-3	TRBJ2-1	once	CASSPRRDNEQFF	TGTGCCAGCAGCCCGAGGCGGGACAATGAGCAGTTCTTC
TRBD1	TRBV19	TRBJ2-7	NA	CASSIDGGGQGFRGQYF	TGTGCCAGTAGTATCGATGGGGGGGGACAGGGGTTTAGGGGGCAGTACTTC
NA	TRBV11-2	TRBJ2-7	NA	CASRQGGTTRWGEYF	TGTGCCAGCAGGCAAGGGGGGACTACGAGATGGGGGGAGTACTTC
TRBD2	TRBV30	TRBJ2-1	NA	CAWTETSGSYNEQFF	TGTGCCTGGACCGAGACTAGCGGGAGCTACAATGAGCAGTTCTTC
TRBD2	TRBV6-1	TRBJ2-5	NA	CASSAGLALQETQYF	TGTGCCAGCAGTGCGGGACTAGCGTTACAAGAGACCCAGTACTTC
TRBD1	TRBV11-2	TRBJ1-2	NA	CASSLDGRGSGYTF	TGTGCCAGCAGCTTAGACGGCAGGGGGAGTGGCTACACCTTC
NA	TRBV6-1	TRBJ2-1	NA	CASGDIPSSYNEQFF	TGTGCCAGCGGGGACATCCCAAGTTCCTACAATGAGCAGTTCTTC
NA	TRBV7-8	TRBJ2-3	NA	CASSLREEQGSQYF	TGTGCCAGCAGCTTACGTGAGGAGCAGGGTTCGCAGTATTTT
TRBD1	TRBV18	TRBJ1-3	once	CASSPSTGASGNTIYF	TGTGCCAGCTCACCATCGACAGGGGCCTCTGGAAACACCATATATTTT
TRBD2	TRBV27	TRBJ2-3	NA	CASRGLAGKTDTQYF	TGTGCCAGCAGAGGACTAGCGGGAAAGACAGATACGCAGTATTTT
NA	TRBV7-2	TRBJ2-3	NA	CASSLELSTDTQYF	TGTGCCAGCAGCTTAGAACTTAGCACAGATACGCAGTATTTT
NA	TRBV9	TRBJ1-2	NA	CASSVVPTTTGYGYTF	TGTGCCAGCAGCGTAGTTCCGACTACAACGGGGTATGGCTACACCTTC
NA	TRBV9	TRBJ2-2	NA	CASRSREHTGELFF	TGTGCCAGCCGGTCTCGGGAGCACACCGGGGAGCTGTTTTTT
TRBD1	TRBV28	TRBJ1-2	NA	CASSPLPPGQGTFGYTF	TGTGCCAGCAGTCCCCTCCCCCCGGGACAGGGCACGTTTGGCTACACCTTC
TRBD2	TRBV2	TRBJ2-7	NA	CASKGLAGGVAYEQYF	TGTGCCAGCAAAGGACTAGCCGGCGGGGTAGCCTACGAGCAGTACTTC
TRBD2	TRBV10-3	TRBJ2-3	NA	CAISEMLAGGWWTQYF	TGTGCCATCAGTGAGATGCTAGCGGGAGGCTGGTGGACGCAGTATTTT
NA	TRBV7-9	TRBJ1-6	NA	CASSRDSRNSPLHF	TGTGCCAGCAGCCGCGACAGCCGTAATTCACCCCTCCACTTT
TRBD2	TRBV30	TRBJ2-7	NA	CAWRGLADTYEQYF	TGTGCCTGGCGAGGACTAGCGGACACCTACGAGCAGTACTTC
TRBD2	TRBV5-1	TRBJ2-2	NA	CASSARLAGGSTGELFF	TGCGCCAGCAGCGCACGGCTAGCGGGAGGGAGCACCGGGGAGCTGTTTTTT
NA	TRBV15	TRBJ1-5	NA	CATSSQYSNQPQHF	TGTGCCACCAGCAGTCAGTATAGCAATCAGCCCCAGCATTTT
TRBD1	TRBV7-9	TRBJ1-2	NA	CASRSSGGHGYTF	TGTGCCAGCAGATCCTCAGGGGGTCATGGCTACACCTTC
NA	TRBV2	TRBJ1-5	NA	CASSTGLGQPQHF	TGTGCCAGCAGTACAGGGTTGGGTCAGCCCCAGCATTTT
NA	TRBV5-4	TRBJ2-1	NA	CASSSGTGYNEQFF	TGTGCCAGCAGCTCGGGAACAGGGTACAATGAGCAGTTCTTC
NA	TRBV28	TRBJ1-2	NA	CASSQGGRLNYGYTF	TGTGCCAGCAGTCAGGGCGGGAGGCTGAACTATGGCTACACCTTC
TRBD2	TRBV5-4	TRBJ2-1	NA	CASSSRLAGREQFF	TGTGCCAGCAGCTCCCGACTAGCGGGTAGGGAGCAGTTCTTC
NA	TRBV27	TRBJ2-7	once	CASSLVSSSYEQYF	TGTGCCAGCAGTTTAGTCTCTAGCTCCTACGAGCAGTACTTC
TRBD1	TRBV10-3	TRBJ2-5	once	CAISRDSKETQYF	TGTGCCATCAGCCGGGACAGCAAAGAGACCCAGTACTTC
TRBD2	TRBV15	TRBJ2-7	NA	CATSRAGKLAGGLTYEQYF	TGTGCCACCAGCAGAGCAGGAAAGCTAGCGGGAGGACTCACCTACGAGCAGTACTTC
TRBD1	TRBV15	TRBJ1-1	NA	CATSRGQGRREAFF	TGTGCCACCAGCAGAGGACAGGGGCGCCGTGAAGCTTTCTTT